The rows below give T cell receptor beta chains drawn from one sample of a study of cytomegalovirus exposure and HLA in healthy donors. Assay: immunoSEQ multiplex PCR; the TCRdb copy retains only in-frame clones and omits some. The sample lists about 140,000 clones, approximately 85% seen once, with roughly 0.5% in the top ten. Sequenced material: PBMCs. Source of these receptors: a middle-aged woman in good health and CMV-seronegative. The CDR3 runs from the conserved cysteine through the conserved F or W. A D gene is named only where the DNA matches it firmly. Only part of the rows carry a size: once, few, many, or a class if the clone is expanded.

J gene	clone size	V gene	D gene	CDR3 DNA	CDR3 protein
TRBJ2-7	.	TRBV11-3	.	TGTGCCAGCAGCTTAGATCTAACCTACGAGCAGTACTTC	CASSLDLTYEQYF
TRBJ2-7	few	TRBV11-2	.	TGTGCCAGCAGCCCTCAGGGGGAGCAGTACTTC	CASSPQGEQYF
TRBJ1-6	.	TRBV2	.	TGTGCCAGCAGTGCTAGATCACCCCTCCACTTT	CASSARSPLHF
TRBJ2-1	.	TRBV5-5	.	TGTGCCAGCAGCTGGCGTGAGGGTGAAAGTAGTCTCTTC	CASSWREGESSLF
TRBJ2-1	once	TRBV11-1	.	TGTGCCAGCAGCCATGCTGAGGGCTATGAGCAGTTCTTC	CASSHAEGYEQFF
TRBJ2-5	.	TRBV6-1	TRBD2	TGTGCCAGCAGTGAGGGGACTAGCGGGAGGGGAGAGACCCAGTACTTC	CASSEGTSGRGETQYF
TRBJ2-7	.	TRBV7-9	TRBD1	TGTTCCAGCAGCTTTCCGGGACAGGGCTACGAGCAGTACTTC	CSSSFPGQGYEQYF
TRBJ2-7	.	TRBV5-4	.	TGTGCCAGCAGCTTGTTTTCAGGGTCCGGATATCCCTACGAGCAGTACTTC	CASSLFSGSGYPYEQYF
TRBJ1-5	once	TRBV10-3	TRBD1	TGTGCCATCAGCTCGGGACAGCGTTATAGCAATCAGCCCCAGCATTTT	CAISSGQRYSNQPQHF
TRBJ2-7	.	TRBV2	.	TGTGCCAGCAGGGAGACCTTCCTACGAGGGCAGTACTTC	CASRETFLRGQYF
TRBJ1-3	few	TRBV7-9	.	TGTGCCAGCAGCGGAGGGATCCCGAGCTCTGGAAACACCATATATTTT	CASSGGIPSSGNTIYF
TRBJ2-1	.	TRBV10-3	TRBD2	TGTGCCGCCGCAGCGGGGACCTACGGCAATGAGCAGTTCTTC	CAAAAGTYGNEQFF
TRBJ2-1	.	TRBV11-2	TRBD2	TGTGCCAGCAGCCCCGCCTTAGCGGGGAGGGCCTGGAATGAGCAGTTCTTC	CASSPALAGRAWNEQFF
TRBJ1-2	.	TRBV19	TRBD1	TGTGCCAGTAGTGTCCGGGACAGTGACGGCTACACCTTC	CASSVRDSDGYTF
TRBJ1-2	.	TRBV15	TRBD1	TGTGCCACCAGCAGATTGGACAGGGGAGAAAATGGCTACACCTTC	CATSRLDRGENGYTF
TRBJ1-2	.	TRBV19	TRBD1	TGTGCCAGTAGTAGCGACAGGGGATACTATGGCTACACCTTC	CASSSDRGYYGYTF
TRBJ1-1	.	TRBV11-3	TRBD1	TGTGCCAGCGGAGGACAGGGCGGGACTGAAGCTTTCTTT	CASGGQGGTEAFF
TRBJ1-1	.	TRBV4-2	TRBD1	TGTGCCAGCAGCCAAGTGGGACAGGGCTACACTGAAGCTTTCTTT	CASSQVGQGYTEAFF
TRBJ2-3	.	TRBV2	.	TGTGCCAGCAGTCCCTCCTCTAGCACAGATACGCAGTATTTT	CASSPSSSTDTQYF
TRBJ2-7	.	TRBV4-1	TRBD1	TGCGCCAGCAGCCTCCGGGACAGGGGGTTCTACGAGCAGTACTTC	CASSLRDRGFYEQYF
TRBJ2-7	.	TRBV7-9	TRBD2	TGTTCCAGCAGCCGTCGACTAGCGGGAGATATCTACGAGCAGTACTTC	CSSSRRLAGDIYEQYF
TRBJ2-1	.	TRBV7-9	.	TGTGCCAGCAGCTTGACTACCCCCTACAATGAGCAGTTCTTC	CASSLTTPYNEQFF
TRBJ2-7	.	TRBV28	.	TGTGCCAGCAGGAACAGCTACGAGCAGTACTTC	CASRNSYEQYF
TRBJ2-7	.	TRBV6-1	TRBD2	TGTGCCAGCAGTGAGGGACTAGCAGTTCTTTGGGAGTACTTC	CASSEGLAVLWEYF
TRBJ1-4	.	TRBV5-1	.	TGCGCCAGCAGCTTGGCTGGGGGCAGAACTAATGAAAAACTGTTTTTT	CASSLAGGRTNEKLFF
TRBJ1-4	.	TRBV7-9	TRBD1	TGTGCCAGCAGGCTCACAGGGGGGCGGGATGAAAAACTGTTTTTT	CASRLTGGRDEKLFF
TRBJ1-1	.	TRBV10-3	.	TGTGCCAGCGGAGGCGGCACTGAAGCTTTCTTT	CASGGGTEAFF
TRBJ1-3	once	TRBV29-1	.	TGCAGCGTTCAGGGATCAGGAAACACCATATATTTT	CSVQGSGNTIYF
TRBJ1-4	.	TRBV4-2	TRBD1	TGTGCCAGCACCCTGTATCTCGGGACAGGGACTGAAAAACTGTTTTTT	CASTLYLGTGTEKLFF
TRBJ2-7	.	TRBV9	.	TGTGCCAGCAGCAGGGGTGGAGACTTAGCCTACGAGCAGTACTTC	CASSRGGDLAYEQYF
TRBJ2-2	.	TRBV5-1	TRBD2	TGCGCCAGCAGCTTGGACAGCGGGGGGAACACCGGGGAGCTGTTTTTT	CASSLDSGGNTGELFF
TRBJ2-5	.	TRBV6-4	.	TGTGCCAGCAGTGACCCCCCTTTTCGGGCGGGCACAGAAGAGACCCAGTACTTC	CASSDPPFRAGTEETQYF
TRBJ1-2	.	TRBV28	TRBD1	TGTGCCAGCAGAAGTGGGGGACAGGGTTTCGGCGGCTACACCTTC	CASRSGGQGFGGYTF
TRBJ2-2	.	TRBV6-5	TRBD1	TGTGCCAGCAGTTCCTCAGGGGGAACCGGGGAGCTGTTTTTT	CASSSSGGTGELFF
TRBJ2-1	.	TRBV11-1	.	TGTGCCAGCAGCCCTACAGGGATTCCCTACAATGAGCAGTTCTTC	CASSPTGIPYNEQFF
TRBJ2-1	.	TRBV7-9	.	TGTGCCAGCAGCGGGGACAACTACAATGAGCAGTTCTTC	CASSGDNYNEQFF
TRBJ2-1	once	TRBV19	TRBD2	TGTGCCAGTAGTCAAACTAGCGGGAGTGGGGAGCAGTTCTTC	CASSQTSGSGEQFF
TRBJ2-5	.	TRBV28	TRBD2	TGTGCCAGCAGTCCAGCGGGACGAGAGACCCAGTACTTC	CASSPAGRETQYF
TRBJ2-5	once	TRBV5-1	TRBD1	TGCGCCAGCAGCTCCTACCCGGGACAGGCCCAAGAGACCCAGTACTTC	CASSSYPGQAQETQYF
TRBJ2-7	.	TRBV2	.	TGTGCCAGCAGTGCCCAGGCGAGCTACGAGCAGTACTTC	CASSAQASYEQYF
TRBJ2-1	.	TRBV6-6	.	TGTGCCAGCAGAAGAGACTCTACTCCCCACAATGAGCAGTTCTTC	CASRRDSTPHNEQFF
TRBJ2-1	.	TRBV5-1	TRBD2	TGCGCCAGCAGCACTGGACTAGCGGGAAAATACAATGAGCAGTTCTTC	CASSTGLAGKYNEQFF
TRBJ2-5	.	TRBV6-5	.	TGTGCCAGCAGGGGGCCGAGGTTTGGCCAAGAGACCCAGTACTTC	CASRGPRFGQETQYF
TRBJ2-3	.	TRBV5-1	TRBD1	TGCGCCAGCAGCTTGGGACAGGGGAGGGATACGCAGTATTTT	CASSLGQGRDTQYF
TRBJ1-3	.	TRBV18	TRBD1	TGTGCCAGCTCACCGGGACAGGGCCTAAACACCATATATTTT	CASSPGQGLNTIYF
TRBJ2-7	.	TRBV6-1	.	TGTGCCAGCAGTGAACTAAGGGGCGGCGAGCAGTACTTC	CASSELRGGEQYF
TRBJ1-2	.	TRBV28	.	TGTGCCACCCAGGACAGCCGGACCTATGCCTACACCTTC	CATQDSRTYAYTF
TRBJ2-2	.	TRBV7-2	TRBD2	TGTGCCAGCAGCGTACTAGCGGGGAGCACCGGGGAGCTGTTTTTT	CASSVLAGSTGELFF
TRBJ2-2	.	TRBV7-3	TRBD2	TGTGCCAGCAGCAATGGACTAGCGGGAACCGGGGAGCTGTTTTTT	CASSNGLAGTGELFF
TRBJ2-7	.	TRBV6-1	.	TGTGCCAGCAGTGATCTGGGACTTCGCGAGCAGTACTTC	CASSDLGLREQYF
TRBJ2-5	.	TRBV2	TRBD2	TGTGCCAGCAGCGGGACTAGCGGGATAGATGAGACCCAGTACTTC	CASSGTSGIDETQYF
TRBJ2-2	.	TRBV30	TRBD1	TGTGCCTGGAGTGTACAGGCAGGGGGGAACACCGGGGAGCTGTTTTTT	CAWSVQAGGNTGELFF
TRBJ2-2	once	TRBV5-8	TRBD1	TGTGCCAGCAGCTTAGTCGACAGGGAGCCACCCAGGGAGCTGTTTTTT	CASSLVDREPPRELFF